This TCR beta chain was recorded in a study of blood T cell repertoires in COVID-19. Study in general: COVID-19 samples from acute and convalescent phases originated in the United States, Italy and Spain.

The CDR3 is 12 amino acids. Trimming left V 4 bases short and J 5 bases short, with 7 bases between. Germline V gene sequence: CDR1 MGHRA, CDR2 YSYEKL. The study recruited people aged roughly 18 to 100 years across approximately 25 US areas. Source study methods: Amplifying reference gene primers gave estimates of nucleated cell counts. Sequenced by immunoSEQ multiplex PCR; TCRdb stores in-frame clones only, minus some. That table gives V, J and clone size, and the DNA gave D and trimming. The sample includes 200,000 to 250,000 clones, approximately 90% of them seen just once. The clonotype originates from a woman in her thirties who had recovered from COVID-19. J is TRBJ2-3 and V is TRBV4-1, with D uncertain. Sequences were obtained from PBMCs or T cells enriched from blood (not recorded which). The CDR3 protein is CASSLIEDTQYF. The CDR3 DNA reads TGCGCCAGCAGCCTCATAGAAGATACGCAGTATTTT.